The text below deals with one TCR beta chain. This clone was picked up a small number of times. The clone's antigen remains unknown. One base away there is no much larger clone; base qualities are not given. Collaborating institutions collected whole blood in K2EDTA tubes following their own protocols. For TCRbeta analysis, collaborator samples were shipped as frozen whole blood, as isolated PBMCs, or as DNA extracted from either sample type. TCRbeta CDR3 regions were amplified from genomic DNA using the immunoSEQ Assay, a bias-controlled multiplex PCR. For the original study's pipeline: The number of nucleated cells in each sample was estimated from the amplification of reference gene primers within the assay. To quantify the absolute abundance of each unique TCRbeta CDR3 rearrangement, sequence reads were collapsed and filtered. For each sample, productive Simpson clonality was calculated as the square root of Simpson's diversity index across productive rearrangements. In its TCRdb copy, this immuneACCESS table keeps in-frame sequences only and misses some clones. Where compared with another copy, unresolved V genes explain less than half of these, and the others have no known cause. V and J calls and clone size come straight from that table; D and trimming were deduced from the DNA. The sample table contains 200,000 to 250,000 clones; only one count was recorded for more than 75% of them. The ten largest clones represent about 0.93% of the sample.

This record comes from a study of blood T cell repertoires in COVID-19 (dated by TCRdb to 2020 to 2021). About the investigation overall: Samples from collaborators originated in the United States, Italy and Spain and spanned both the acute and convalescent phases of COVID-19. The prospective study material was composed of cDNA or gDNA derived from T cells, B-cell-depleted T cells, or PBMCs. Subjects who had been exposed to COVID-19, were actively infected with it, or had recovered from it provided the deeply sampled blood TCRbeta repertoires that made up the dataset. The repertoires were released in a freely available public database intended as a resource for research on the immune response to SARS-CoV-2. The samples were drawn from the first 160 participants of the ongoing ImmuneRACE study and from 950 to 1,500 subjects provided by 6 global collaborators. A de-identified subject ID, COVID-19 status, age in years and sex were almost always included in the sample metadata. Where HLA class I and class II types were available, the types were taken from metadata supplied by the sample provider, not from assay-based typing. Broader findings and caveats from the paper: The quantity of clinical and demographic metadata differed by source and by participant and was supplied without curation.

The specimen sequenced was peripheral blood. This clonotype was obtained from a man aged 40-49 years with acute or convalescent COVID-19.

The nucleotides are TGTGCCAGCAGCGCGACAGGGGAGGGTCAGCCCCAGCATTTT. Translated, it reads CASSATGEGQPQHF. The chain joins TRBV6-6 to TRBJ1-5; TRBD1 agrees with 8 junctional bases. The CDR3 covers 14 residues, taking in both the cysteine and the phenylalanine. The read is trimmed to its CDR3 DNA, 42 bases read in frame from base 1. Trimming takes 6 bases off V and 6 bases off J; junction bases not matched to a gene: 7. CDR1 and CDR2 are drawn from the germline V gene (reference sequence): MNHNY, SVGAGI.